This is a list of T cell receptor beta chains from one sample in a study of shared clonotypes between healthy human individuals. The assay was immunoSEQ multiplex PCR, and TCRdb's table has in-frame clones only and misses some. The repertoire includes approximately 1.9 million clones, about 94% of them detected once, and more than 1.5% sits in the top ten. The sequencing input was naive CD8+ T cells from PBMCs. Receptors originate from a man between 18 and 29 years old in good health. Some clones in this sample may be carry-over from other donors' samples. Each CDR3 is given with its conserved first and last residue. A D gene is named only where the DNA matches it firmly. Only part of the rows carry a size: once, few, many, or a class if the clone is expanded.

D,length,J,V,size,CDR3,DNA
-,13,TRBJ1-2,TRBV19,-,CASSTTARYGYTF,TGTGCCAGTAGTACGACGGCCCGTTATGGCTACACCTTC
TRBD1,13,TRBJ2-7,TRBV2,once,CASSGQGTYEQYF,TGTGCCAGCAGCGGACAGGGGACGTACGAGCAGTACTTC
TRBD1,15,TRBJ1-4,TRBV7-9,once,CASRPGTDLNEKLFF,TGTGCCAGCAGACCCGGGACAGACCTAAATGAAAAACTGTTTTTT
-,18,TRBJ1-5,TRBV7-6,-,CASSPTGNGIISNQPQHF,TGTGCCAGCAGCCCTACCGGGAATGGGATTATTAGCAATCAGCCCCAGCATTTT
-,13,TRBJ2-7,TRBV27,-,CASSWGVSYEQYF,TGTGCCAGCAGTTGGGGGGTGTCCTACGAGCAGTACTTC
-,13,TRBJ2-7,TRBV28,-,CASSPRDSYEQYF,TGTGCCAGCAGTCCTCGGGACTCCTACGAGCAGTACTTC
-,15,TRBJ2-7,TRBV11-2,-,CASSFPGNSYYEQYF,TGTGCCAGCAGCTTCCCCGGGAACTCCTACTACGAGCAGTACTTC
TRBD2,16,TRBJ2-7,TRBV6-6,-,CASLLALGGAIYEQYF,TGTGCCAGCCTACTAGCCCTGGGAGGGGCGATCTACGAGCAGTACTTC
-,13,TRBJ2-5,TRBV25-1,-,CASSEGGLGTQYF,TGTGCCAGCAGTGAAGGGGGCCTCGGGACCCAGTACTTC
-,14,TRBJ1-5,TRBV7-9,few,CASSLAYSNQPQHF,TGTGCCAGCAGCTTAGCTTATAGCAATCAGCCCCAGCATTTT
TRBD2,16,TRBJ2-1,TRBV2,-,CASSERVTSGSYEQFF,TGTGCCAGCAGTGAAAGAGTGACTAGCGGGAGCTATGAGCAGTTCTTC
-,17,TRBJ2-7,TRBV4-2,-,CASSQVGETAVIYEQYF,TGTGCCAGCAGCCAAGTCGGGGAGACAGCGGTAATCTACGAGCAGTACTTC
-,16,TRBJ2-1,TRBV12-5,-,CASGLTNGMADNEQFF,TGTGCTAGTGGTTTGACCAACGGCATGGCAGACAATGAGCAGTTCTTC
TRBD2,14,TRBJ2-1,TRBV29-1,-,CSVPIAGPLNEQFF,TGCAGCGTTCCAATAGCGGGCCCCCTCAATGAGCAGTTCTTC
TRBD1,17,TRBJ2-5,TRBV4-2,once,CASSQEAGTGRQETQYF,TGTGCCAGCAGCCAAGAGGCCGGGACAGGGAGGCAAGAGACCCAGTACTTC
-,13,TRBJ2-1,TRBV6-5,once,CASGLTSNNEQFF,TGTGCCAGCGGGCTCACTTCGAACAATGAGCAGTTCTTC
-,16,TRBJ1-4,TRBV7-9,-,CASSLSILATNEKLFF,TGTGCCAGCAGCTTATCCATACTTGCAACTAATGAAAAACTGTTTTTT
-,13,TRBJ2-7,TRBV11-2,-,CASSLERRDEQYF,TGTGCCAGCAGCTTAGAACGCCGAGACGAGCAGTACTTC
TRBD2,14,TRBJ2-7,TRBV7-9,once,CASSPKERDYEQYF,TGTGCCAGCAGCCCCAAAGAGCGGGACTACGAGCAGTACTTC
-,13,TRBJ1-2,TRBV7-9,few,CASSPGDGYGYTF,TGTGCCAGCAGCCCCGGGGACGGCTATGGCTACACCTTC
TRBD2,15,TRBJ2-7,TRBV7-2,once,CASSKTSGYSYEQYF,TGTGCCAGCAGCAAGACTAGCGGCTACTCCTACGAGCAGTACTTC
-,15,TRBJ2-7,TRBV9,-,CASSVGASQEGEQYF,TGTGCCAGCAGCGTAGGGGCGTCACAGGAGGGGGAGCAGTACTTC
-,14,TRBJ1-5,TRBV5-4,-,CASSLQGYNQPQHF,TGTGCCAGCAGCTTACAGGGATACAATCAGCCCCAGCATTTT
-,17,TRBJ1-2,TRBV7-9,-,CASSRPNPGEGNYGYTF,TGTGCCAGCAGCCGCCCGAACCCAGGGGAAGGCAACTATGGCTACACCTTC
TRBD1,14,TRBJ2-3,TRBV6-5,-,CASIPDRFTDTQYF,TGTGCCAGCATCCCGGACAGGTTCACAGATACGCAGTATTTT
TRBD1,15,TRBJ2-7,TRBV4-3,once,CASSQETGDNYEQYF,TGCGCCAGCAGCCAAGAAACAGGGGATAACTACGAGCAGTACTTC
-,14,TRBJ1-1,TRBV5-6,-,CASRLSTVNTEAFF,TGTGCCAGCAGACTTTCGACAGTGAACACTGAAGCTTTCTTT
-,13,TRBJ2-3,TRBV27,-,CASSSGGSDTQYF,TGTGCCAGCAGTTCCGGTGGGTCCGATACGCAGTATTTT
-,13,TRBJ1-2,TRBV2,-,CASSEGRNYGYTF,TGTGCCAGCAGTGAGGGTCGGAACTATGGCTACACCTTC
-,16,TRBJ2-5,TRBV7-9,-,CASSLGSSTVRETQYF,TGTGCCAGCAGCTTAGGATCTTCGACCGTCCGTGAGACCCAGTACTTC
TRBD1,14,TRBJ2-1,TRBV9,-,CASSAGTAYNEQFF,TGTGCCAGCAGCGCTGGGACAGCCTACAATGAGCAGTTCTTC
-,15,TRBJ1-1,TRBV19,once,CASSIGYGRDTEAFF,TGTGCCAGTAGTATCGGGTACGGTAGGGACACTGAAGCTTTCTTT
TRBD1,14,TRBJ1-5,TRBV27,-,CASSRGQANQPQHF,TGTGCCAGCAGTAGGGGACAGGCTAATCAACCCCAGCATTTT
TRBD1,17,TRBJ2-7,TRBV19,-,CASSIDGRGQGAYEQYF,TGTGCCAGTAGTATAGATGGGAGAGGACAGGGAGCCTACGAGCAGTACTTC
-,15,TRBJ2-7,TRBV9,-,CASSVGPIQIVEQYF,TGTGCCAGCAGCGTAGGTCCGATTCAAATCGTCGAGCAGTACTTC
-,15,TRBJ2-3,TRBV5-6,-,CASSPVGISTDTQYF,TGTGCCAGCAGCCCAGTCGGAATAAGCACAGATACGCAGTATTTT
-,13,TRBJ2-7,TRBV2,-,CASNPPDIGEQYF,TGTGCCAGCAACCCCCCGGACATCGGGGAGCAGTACTTC
-,15,TRBJ1-1,TRBV6-1,-,CASSEYRLGVTEAFF,TGTGCCAGCAGTGAATATCGACTCGGGGTCACTGAAGCTTTCTTT
TRBD2,17,TRBJ2-1,TRBV7-3,-,CASSLFSGSSSYNEQFF,TGTGCCAGCAGCCTTTTTAGCGGGAGTTCCTCCTACAATGAGCAGTTCTTC
TRBD1,18,TRBJ1-5,TRBV27,once,CASRAGTGVVVSNQPQHF,TGTGCCAGCAGAGCGGGGACAGGGGTTGTGGTGAGCAATCAGCCCCAGCATTTT
-,13,TRBJ1-2,TRBV6-6,-,CASRPRGSYGYTF,TGTGCCAGCAGACCCCGGGGGAGCTATGGCTACACCTTC
-,14,TRBJ2-7,TRBV5-4,-,CASSLRVGAYEQYF,TGTGCCAGCAGCTTGCGTGTCGGAGCCTACGAGCAGTACTTC
TRBD2,18,TRBJ2-1,TRBV4-1,-,CASSQDWTRLADYNEQFF,TGCGCCAGCAGCCAAGATTGGACCCGACTAGCGGACTACAATGAGCAGTTCTTC
TRBD2,14,TRBJ2-3,TRBV6-1,-,CASRLAGVGNTQYF,TGTGCCAGCCGACTAGCGGGAGTGGGGAATACGCAGTATTTT
-,14,TRBJ1-1,TRBV12-5,-,CASGADGSNTEAFF,TGTGCTAGTGGTGCGGACGGGTCGAACACTGAAGCTTTCTTT
-,10,TRBJ1-1,TRBV28,-,CASRGDEAFF,TGTGCCAGCCGGGGGGACGAAGCTTTCTTT